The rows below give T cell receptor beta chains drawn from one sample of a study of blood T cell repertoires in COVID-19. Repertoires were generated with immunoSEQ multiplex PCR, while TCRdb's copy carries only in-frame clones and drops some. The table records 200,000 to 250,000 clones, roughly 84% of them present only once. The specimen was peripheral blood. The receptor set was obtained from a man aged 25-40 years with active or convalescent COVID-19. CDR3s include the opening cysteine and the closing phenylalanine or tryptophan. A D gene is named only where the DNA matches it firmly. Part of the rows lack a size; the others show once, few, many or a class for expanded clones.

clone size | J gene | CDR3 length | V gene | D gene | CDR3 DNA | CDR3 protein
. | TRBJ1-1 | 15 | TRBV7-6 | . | TGTGCCAGCAGCTTAGGAGCAGGGATGAACACTGAAGCTTTCTTT | CASSLGAGMNTEAFF
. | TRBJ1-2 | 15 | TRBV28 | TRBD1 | TGTGCCAGCAGTCCTTTGACAGGGGGGGACTATGGCTACACCTTC | CASSPLTGGDYGYTF
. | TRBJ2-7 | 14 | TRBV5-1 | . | TGCGCCAGCAGCGGGCAAACCCCCTCCTACGAGCAGTACTTC | CASSGQTPSYEQYF
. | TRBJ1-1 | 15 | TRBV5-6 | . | TGTGCCAGCAGCTTGGTGGCCCCTGGTTTTACTGAAGCTTTCTTT | CASSLVAPGFTEAFF
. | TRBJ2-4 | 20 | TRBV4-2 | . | TGTGCCAGCAGCCAATCTCCAGGGGTGACGCCCGCTTGGGCCAAAAACATTCAGTACTTC | CASSQSPGVTPAWAKNIQYF
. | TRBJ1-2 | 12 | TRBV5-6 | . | TGTGCCAGCAGCTTGCTTGACATTGGCTACACCTTC | CASSLLDIGYTF
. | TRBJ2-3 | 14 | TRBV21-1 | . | TGTGCCAGCAGCTGGGGGAGGGTTGCAGATACGCAGTATTTT | CASSWGRVADTQYF
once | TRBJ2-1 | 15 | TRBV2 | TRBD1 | TGTGCCAGCAGTCAGGGGGCTAAGGGTTGGTTCTCGCAGTTCTTC | CASSQGAKGWFSQFF
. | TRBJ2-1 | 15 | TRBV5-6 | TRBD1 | TGTGCCAGCACGGCTCTAGGACAGGGAACCAATGAGCAGTTCTTC | CASTALGQGTNEQFF
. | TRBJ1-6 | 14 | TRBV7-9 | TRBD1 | TGTGCCAGCAGCTTTGTCAGGGACAGCTCACCCCTCCACTTT | CASSFVRDSSPLHF
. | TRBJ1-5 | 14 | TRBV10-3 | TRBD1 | TGTGCCATCAGTGGAACAGGGGCGGATCAGCCCCAGCATTTT | CAISGTGADQPQHF
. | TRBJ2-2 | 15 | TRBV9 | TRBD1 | TGTGCCAGCAGCCTACAGGGGCTAGTCACCGGGGAGCTGTTTTTT | CASSLQGLVTGELFF
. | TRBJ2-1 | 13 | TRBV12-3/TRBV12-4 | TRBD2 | TGTGCCAGCAGTGGGACTACCTCCAATGAGCAGTTCTTC | CASSGTTSNEQFF
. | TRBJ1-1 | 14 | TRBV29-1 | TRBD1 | TGCAGCGTTGAAGGGACAGGGCGTCACACTGAAGCTTTCTTT | CSVEGTGRHTEAFF
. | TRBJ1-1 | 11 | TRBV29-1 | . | TGCAGCGTTACAGGAAACACTGAAGCTTTCTTT | CSVTGNTEAFF
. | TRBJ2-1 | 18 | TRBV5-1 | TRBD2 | TGCGCCAGCAGCCGACTCGGACTAGCGGGAGGGTTTTACAATGAGCAGTTCTTC | CASSRLGLAGGFYNEQFF
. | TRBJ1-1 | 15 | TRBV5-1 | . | TGCGCCAGCAGCTTGGCAGGCGTAATGAACACTGAAGCTTTCTTT | CASSLAGVMNTEAFF
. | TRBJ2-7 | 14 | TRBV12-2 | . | TGTGCAAGTCGCTTAGTCGTGGCATCCTACGAGCAGTACTTC | CASRLVVASYEQYF
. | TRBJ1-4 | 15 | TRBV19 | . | TGTGCCAGTAGTCGCACGGGAGCAACTAATGAAAAACTGTTTTTT | CASSRTGATNEKLFF
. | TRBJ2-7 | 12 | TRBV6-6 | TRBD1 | TGTGCCAGCAGCGACAGGGGGCGGGAGCAGTACTTC | CASSDRGREQYF
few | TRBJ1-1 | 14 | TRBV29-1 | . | TGCAGCGTTGGTATCTGGGGGGGCGTGGGTGAAGCTTTCTTT | CSVGIWGGVGEAFF
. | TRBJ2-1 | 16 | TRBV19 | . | TGTGCCAGTAGAATTGACGGCGGGGCTACCTACAATGAGCAGTTCTTC | CASRIDGGATYNEQFF
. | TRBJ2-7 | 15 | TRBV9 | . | TGTGCCAGCAGCTTAGTGGGTGGAGGTTCCTACGAGCAGTACTTC | CASSLVGGGSYEQYF
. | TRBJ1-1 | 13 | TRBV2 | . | TGTGCCAGCACCCTACAGGGAAACACTGAAGCTTTCTTT | CASTLQGNTEAFF
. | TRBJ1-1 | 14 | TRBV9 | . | TGTGCCAGCAGCGGAGAGGGGGGGCACACTGAAGCTTTCTTT | CASSGEGGHTEAFF